This T cell receptor (beta chain) was sequenced in a study of siplizumab effects on memory and regulatory T cells. Findings and limits, study-wide: In unstimulated cells, naive T cells appeared more diverse than memory T cells and seemed major alloresponse contributors. Siplizumab produced a significant reduction in alloreactive sequences that were traceable to unstimulated CD4+ memory cells. The majority of clones, roughly 80-96% of proliferating CD4+ or CD8+ clones, lacked an assignable naive or memory phenotype.

Assayed TCR templates numbered 80,000 to 100,000 for each sample. Method: immunoSEQ multiplex PCR; TCRdb's copy keeps in-frame clones and lacks some. Of about 100,000 clones listed, around 90% are singletons. This clone was found once. Its antigen is undetermined. Deletions cut 1 base from V and 8 bases from J, with 15 bases between. The CDR3 has 15 amino acids. Germline V gives CDR1 SGHNT, CDR2 YYREEE (reference sequence). The sequenced sample consisted of CD4+ T cells sorted from blood. The clonotype originates from a human donor in good health. Some clones in this sample may be carry-over from other donors' samples. This chain uses TRBV5-4 with TRBJ1-4; possibly TRBD1 for D (6 bases). This CDR3 is CASSLWGRGEEKLFF. The CDR3 DNA is TGTGCCAGCAGCTTGTGGGGCAGGGGAGAAGAAAAACTGTTTTTT.